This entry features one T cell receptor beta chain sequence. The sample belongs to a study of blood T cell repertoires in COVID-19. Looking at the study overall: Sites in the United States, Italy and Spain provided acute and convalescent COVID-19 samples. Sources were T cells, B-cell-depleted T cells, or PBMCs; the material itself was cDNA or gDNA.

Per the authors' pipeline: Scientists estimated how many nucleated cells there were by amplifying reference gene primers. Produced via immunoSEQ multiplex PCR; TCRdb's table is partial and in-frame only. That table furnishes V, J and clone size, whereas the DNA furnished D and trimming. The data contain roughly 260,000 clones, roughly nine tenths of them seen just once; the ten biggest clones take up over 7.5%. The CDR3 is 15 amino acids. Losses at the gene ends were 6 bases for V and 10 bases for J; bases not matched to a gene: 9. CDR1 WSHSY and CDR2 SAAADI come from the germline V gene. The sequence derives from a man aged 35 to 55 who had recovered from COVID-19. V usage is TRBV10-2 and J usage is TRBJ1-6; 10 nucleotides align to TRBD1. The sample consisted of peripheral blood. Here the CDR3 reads CASRGQGGLVSPLHF. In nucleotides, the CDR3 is TGCGCCAGCAGAGGACAGGGGGGTTTAGTGTCACCCCTCCACTTT.